Described below is a single T cell receptor beta chain sequence and its context. This clonotype was picked up a small number of times. This clone's antigen is unknown. No base quality information exists; no much larger clone differs at one position. cDNA synthesis used template-switch 5'RACE with a primer carrying a 10-nucleotide random unique molecular identifier tagging each TCR transcript. Over 180 million TCR-beta sequences, covering 15-18 subjects, were produced in each sequencing run. The RNeasy kit was used to extract total RNA. The KAPA Real-time Library Amplification kit was used to amplify TCR-beta VDJ regions with primers targeting the TCR constant region and the 5'RACE anchor. A first PCR added sample indexes and Illumina adaptors, after which a second PCR increased the library yield. After Ampure bead purification, the TCR product of roughly 650 bp was size-selected on a 2% E-gel SizeSelection system. Before pooling, libraries had their quality checked on a Bioanalyzer, their concentration measured with Qubit, and their quantity determined with the Kapa Library Quantification kit. Libraries were sequenced paired-end 2 x 150 bp on an Illumina HiSeq 2500. To increase sequence diversity, about 25-31% phiX was spiked into each library pool. The authors processed their data as follows. Quality-filtered reads were processed with the UMI-based MiGEC pipeline, and over 85% of raw TCR sequences were removed by the MiGEC pipeline during error correction. VDJ genes were aligned to IMGT germline references, and each clonotype was defined by a unique CDR3 amino acid sequence together with V-J genes. Clonal expansion, Shannon diversity, and CDR3 relatedness (CalcPairwiseDistances, ClusterSamples) were evaluated with VDJtools, and phylogenetic trees were built with CLCbio workbench. A clone was classed as expanded if it had 8 or more unique UMIs, a cutoff based on coefficient-of-variation modelling across technical triplicates. TCRdb redid the processing of the public reads, applying fastp at Q25 and MiXCR, and retained in-frame beta chains. Rows are combined by CDR3 protein, so each entry shows the most common genes and DNA. These V and J calls are TCRdb output, not the study's own analysis. Present in this sample are over 60,000 distinct CDR3 sequences, 4.8% of which were seen just once. Of the sample, 2.2% falls within the top ten clones.

The data were obtained in a study of neurological immune-mediated disorders (dated by TCRdb to about 2019). General notes on the study: Among the roughly 35 multiple sclerosis patients, around 30 had relapsing-remitting MS and 3 had secondary progressive MS. Peripheral blood TCR-beta repertoires from HTLV-I-associated myelopathy (HAM/TSP) patients, multiple sclerosis patients and healthy controls were compared by UMI-based sequencing. Longitudinal samples, technical triplicates and paired sorted CD4+ and CD8+ T-cell subsets, alongside PBMC samples, were included among the roughly 97 TCR-beta libraries. The cohort comprised 68 subjects: 15 or so HAM/TSP patients, 34 multiple sclerosis patients and 20 or so healthy controls.

For unsorted PBMC libraries, 2 million PBMCs were used after storage in RNAlater at -80 degrees C until RNA extraction. Multiple sclerosis patients were enrolled in a US clinical protocol under which disease progression was evaluated by magnetic resonance imaging. Peripheral blood was subjected to Ficoll-Hypaque density gradient centrifugation to isolate PBMCs, which were then cryopreserved in liquid nitrogen. A distance of 12 bases separates the germline ends of V and J, which lose 6 bases and 5 bases respectively. The CDR3, cysteine through phenylalanine, is 13 amino acids long. Kept here is only the CDR3 DNA, which spans 39 bases and is read in frame from base 1. CDR1 and CDR2 are read off the germline V gene as MGHDK and SYGVNS. What the study reported, not specific to this receptor: TCR clonal expansion was highest in HAM/TSP patients and lowest in MS patients, with MS patients falling below even healthy controls. No identical CDR3 amino acid sequences were found to be shared among expanded clones across subjects, suggesting that TCR-beta repertoires were private in all groups. Repertoires from 18 of 34 MS patients were grouped by phylogenetic analysis into a cluster of related CDR3 sequences, suggesting a possible repertoire-level signature. The MS cluster was not associated with any clinical or MRI features, and the authors stated that larger cohorts are needed.

The receptor was isolated from a woman between 65 and 79 years old with multiple sclerosis. This sequence uses TRBV25-1 and TRBJ2-3; the D gene is tentatively TRBD1 or TRBD2, each matching 5 bases. The sequenced material came from PBMCs. The DNA sequence reads TGTGCCAGCAGGGGGGACCGCCTAGATACGCAGTATTTT. Its coded protein is CASRGDRLDTQYF.